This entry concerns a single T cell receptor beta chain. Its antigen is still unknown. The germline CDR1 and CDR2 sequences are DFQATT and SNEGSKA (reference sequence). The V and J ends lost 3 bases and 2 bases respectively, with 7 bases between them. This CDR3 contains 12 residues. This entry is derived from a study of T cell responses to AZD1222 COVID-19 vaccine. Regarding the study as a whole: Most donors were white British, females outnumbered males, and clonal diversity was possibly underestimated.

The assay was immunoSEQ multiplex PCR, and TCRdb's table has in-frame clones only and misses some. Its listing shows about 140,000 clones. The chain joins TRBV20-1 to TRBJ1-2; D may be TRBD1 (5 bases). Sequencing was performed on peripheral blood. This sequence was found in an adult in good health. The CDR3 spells CSASRGNYGYTF. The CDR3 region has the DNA TGCAGTGCTAGTCGGGGGAACTATGGCTACACCTTC.